The T cell receptor (beta chain) under discussion was sequenced for a study of blood T cells in healthy people across ages. Germline CDR1 and CDR2: MDHEN and SYDVKM. This CDR3 is 15 amino acids long. V trimming: 5 bases; J trimming: 7 bases; junction bases outside the gene matches: 7. This clonotype was detected ten times or more. It was with a sample-barcoded 5' primer and a J-beta primer mix that a second PCR of roughly 6 to 12 cycles was run. MiXCR was run by TCRdb on the 5' RACE reads, yielding one entry per CDR3 protein. The table shows roughly 500,000 distinct CDR3 sequences, with around 24% occurring only once. Separately, the same data were catalogued under a study of T cells of mothers and their children.

The sample comprised blood. The receptor was isolated from a boy aged 5 to 17 in good health. V and J are TRBV28 and TRBJ1-5; 11 bases match TRBD1. The chain's CDR3 is CASSPGQGAKQPQHF. Written as DNA, the CDR3 is TGTGCCAGCAGTCCCGGACAGGGGGCGAAACAGCCCCAGCATTTT.